These 23 T cell receptor beta chains originate from one sample sequenced in a study of blood T cell repertoires in COVID-19. The table came from immunoSEQ multiplex PCR; TCRdb's copy has only in-frame clones and leaves some out. Of more than 150,000 clones in the sample, approximately 88% were seen once. The sequenced sample was PBMCs or T cells enriched from blood (not recorded which). The receptors shown here come from a woman in her fifties or sixties who had recovered from COVID-19.

The chain joins TRBV9 to TRBJ2-1; TRBD2 aligns across 9 bases. After removal of 4 bases from V and 3 bases from J, the junction contained 2 bases not matched to a gene. In germline, CDR1 is SGDLS, CDR2 YYNGEE. The CDR3 runs to 14 residues. As DNA, the CDR3 is TGTGCCAGCAGCAGCGGGGGGTTCTACAATGAGCAGTTCTTC. Translation gives CASSSGGFYNEQFF.

This clone showed up just once. The V and J genes are TRBV4-1 and TRBJ2-2, with 9 bases matching TRBD1. J lost 5 bases, V lost 4 bases, and 8 bases had no gene match. The CDR3 is 16 residues long. Germline CDR1 reads MGHRA; CDR2 reads YSYEKL. This CDR3 reads CASSPRGQGSTGELFF. DNA for the CDR3: TGCGCCAGCAGCCCCAGGGGACAGGGTAGTACCGGGGAGCTGTTTTTT.

This clone was counted between two and nine times. The V call is TRBV4-2, the J call TRBJ1-6; 7 bases align to TRBD1. In germline, CDR1 is LGHNA, CDR2 YNFKEQ. The trim removed 2 bases at V and 5 bases at J, leaving 12 bases unmatched. The CDR3 has 18 residues. This CDR3 reads CASSQSPTQGGHNSPLHF. CDR3 DNA sequence: TGTGCCAGCAGCCAATCGCCCACCCAGGGGGGCCATAATTCACCCCTCCACTTT.

This clone ranks as medium-sized (0.01 to 0.1%). V and J are TRBV9 and TRBJ2-6, with D possibly matching TRBD2 (6 bases). CDR3 length: 15 residues. Trimming took 2 bases from V and 4 from J, leaving 10 bases between them. The germline V gene has CDR1 SGDLS and CDR2 YYNGEE. The CDR3 is CASSVWGDGANVLTF. CDR3 DNA: TGTGCCAGCAGCGTTTGGGGGGACGGGGCCAACGTCCTGACTTTC.

This clone was seen once. The rearrangement joins TRBV30 to TRBJ2-3, with D perhaps TRBD1 (6 bases). The germline gives CDR1 GTSNPN, CDR2 SVGIG (reference sequence). The CDR3 runs 16 residues. Trimming pared 3 bases from V and 5 bases from J, leaving 21 bases between. CDR3 bases: TGTGCCTGGAGCAGTAGGGGGACGATAACGGGAGATACGCAGTATTTT. As protein: CAWSSRGTITGDTQYF.

The chain is built from TRBV7-9 and TRBJ2-1; D call uncertain. V lost 4 bases, J lost 7 bases, and 8 bases lay in between. Looked up from germline, CDR1 is SEHNR and CDR2 is FQNEAQ (reference sequence). This CDR3 is 12 amino acids long. The CDR3 bases are TGTGCCAGCAGCTGGCCCCAAAATGAGCAGTTCTTC. Translating it yields CASSWPQNEQFF.

This chain uses TRBV5-1 with TRBJ1-4; no clear D. Trimming removed 4 bases at V and 3 bases at J, with 10 bases between. The CDR3 extends over 14 amino acids. Germline lookup yields CDR1 SGHRS and CDR2 YFSETQ. The CDR3 region has the DNA TGCGCCAGCAGCCCAACATCTGCTAATGAAAAACTGTTTTTT. Protein sequence: CASSPTSANEKLFF.

The chain couples TRBV5-1 to TRBJ1-1; TRBD1 aligns across 9 bases. The V gene's germline CDR1 is SGHRS and CDR2 YFSETQ. The length of the CDR3 is 16 residues. With V trimmed by 1 base and J by 0 bases, 4 bases remained unmatched. CDR3 bases: TGCGCCAGCAGCTTGCAGGGACAGGGAATGAACACTGAAGCTTTCTTT. Translating it yields CASSLQGQGMNTEAFF.

V gene TRBV9 combines with J gene TRBJ1-5, with D maybe TRBD1 (5 bases). The germline V gene encodes CDR1 SGDLS and CDR2 YYNGEE. The CDR3 loop spans 14 amino acids. Between the trimmed V and J ends, which lost 4 bases and 8 bases, there was a span of 16 bases. The CDR3 sequence: CASSPRQSPKPQHF. CDR3 nucleotide sequence: TGTGCCAGCAGCCCGCGACAGTCCCCCAAGCCCCAGCATTTT.

The chain uses TRBV30 and TRBJ1-5, with D unresolved. Germline assignment: CDR1 GTSNPN and CDR2 SVGIG (reference sequence). The CDR3 has 13 residues. V was clipped by 0 bases and J by 2 bases, with 5 bases between them. CDR3 sequence (DNA): TGTGCCTGGAGTGTACTCGGCAATCAGCCCCAGCATTTT. This encodes CAWSVLGNQPQHF.

The chain recombines TRBV10-3 with TRBJ1-5; D not certain. Germline V gene sequence: CDR1 ENHRY, CDR2 SYGVKD. This CDR3 is 14 amino acids long. V was trimmed by 2 bases and J by 6 bases, leaving 11 bases between them. The CDR3 reads CAISEGREAQPQHF. The CDR3 coding sequence is TGTGCCATCAGTGAGGGGAGGGAAGCTCAGCCCCAGCATTTT.

This chain links TRBV7-9 with TRBJ2-7, with TRBD2 matching 14 bases. The V gene end was trimmed by 1 base and the J gene end by 2 bases; junction bases not matched to a gene: 4. CDR3 length: 17 residues. Germline-derived CDR1 and CDR2 are SEHNR and FQNEAQ (reference sequence). The CDR3 protein is CASSLGMGLAGAYEQYF. The CDR3 DNA reads TGTGCCAGCAGCTTAGGAATGGGACTAGCGGGAGCCTACGAGCAGTACTTC. Combining the CDR3 with reference TRBV7-9 and TRBJ2-7 gives the whole variable domain DTGVSQNPRHKITKRGQNVTFRCDPISEHNRLYWYRQTLGQGPEFLTYFQNEAQLEKSRLLSDRFSAERPKGSFSTLEIQRTEQGDSAMYLCASSLGMGLAGAYEQYFGPGTRLTVT.

This sequence joins TRBV18 and TRBJ2-7, with D possibly TRBD1 on 7 matching bases. The CDR3 consists of 19 residues. CDR1 and CDR2 from the germline V gene are KGHSH and LQKENI. The ends were cut back, 3 bases at V and 2 bases at J, with 26 bases in the middle. This chain's CDR3 is CASSPPRGQNTRRAYEQYF. CDR3 DNA sequence: TGTGCCAGCTCACCCCCGCGGGGACAGAACACCCGACGAGCCTACGAGCAGTACTTC.

The chain uses TRBV3-1 (or the pseudogene TRBV3-2) and TRBJ1-2; D call uncertain. From germline, CDR1 is LGHDT and CDR2 YNNKEL (reference sequence). The V end lost 1 base, the J end lost 0 bases, and 6 bases lay between the germline ends. This CDR3 region has 14 residues. Here the CDR3 reads CASSQAGANYGYTF. CDR3 in DNA: TGTGCCAGCAGCCAAGCTGGAGCTAACTATGGCTACACCTTC.

This clone has more than one count but fewer than ten. V usage is TRBV18 and J usage is TRBJ2-7; D perhaps matches TRBD1 (5 bases). V was cut by 3 bases and J by 2 bases, with 11 bases left in between. The CDR3 totals 14 residues. Germline V gene sequence: CDR1 KGHSH, CDR2 LQKENI. CDR3 loop: CASSPPTETYEQYF. CDR3 nucleotide sequence: TGTGCCAGCTCACCTCCGACAGAGACCTACGAGCAGTACTTC.

This chain uses TRBV14 with TRBJ2-5, with D maybe TRBD2 (6 bases). CDR1 and CDR2 (germline): SGHDN, FVKESK. The V end lost 2 bases, the J end lost 5 bases, and 12 bases lay between the germline ends. The length of the CDR3 is 14 residues. CDR3 in DNA: TGTGCCAGCAGCCAATGGGCCAGCGGGGAGACCCAGTACTTC. It codes for CASSQWASGETQYF.

The rearrangement uses TRBV3-1 (or the pseudogene TRBV3-2) and TRBJ1-1; tentatively, D is TRBD1 (5 bases). This CDR3 has 14 residues. V was clipped by 4 bases and J by 5 bases, with 14 bases between them. From germline, CDR1 is LGHDT and CDR2 YNNKEL (reference sequence). CDR3 region: CASSPLGQGTEAFF. The CDR3 DNA is TGTGCCAGCAGCCCGCTGGGGCAGGGTACTGAAGCTTTCTTT.

This clone has only a few counts. The chain couples TRBV30 to TRBJ2-2; TRBD2 matches at 11 bases. There are 17 residues in the CDR3. V dropped 2 bases and J dropped 1; count of bases not matched to a gene: 6. Germline V gene sequence: CDR1 GTSNPN, CDR2 SVGIG (reference sequence). Written as DNA, the CDR3 is TGTGCCTGGAGTAGACTAGCGGGACACCAGAACACCGGGGAGCTGTTTTTT. Translation gives CAWSRLAGHQNTGELFF.

The chain recombines TRBV28 with TRBJ2-7; 10 bases match TRBD1. This CDR3 is 18 amino acids long. Germline V CDR1 and CDR2: MDHEN, SYDVKM. V gave up 4 bases and J gave up 0 bases; unmatched junction bases: 12. In DNA, the CDR3 is TGTGCCAGCAGTTCCCGACGACCGGGACAGGGGATCTCCTACGAGCAGTACTTC. As protein: CASSSRRPGQGISYEQYF.

This chain uses TRBV5-4 with TRBJ1-1, with TRBD1 matching 9 bases. The CDR3 has 15 residues. The trim removed 4 bases at V and 1 base at J, leaving 5 bases unmatched. Germline V gene data show CDR1 as SGHNT and CDR2 as YYREEE (reference sequence). CDR3: CASSRPGQGNTEAFF. CDR3 DNA sequence: TGTGCCAGCAGCCGTCCGGGACAGGGGAACACTGAAGCTTTCTTT.

The CDR3 region is CASRKGAWDTEAFF. As DNA, the CDR3 is TGTGCCAGCCGCAAGGGGGCGTGGGACACTGAAGCTTTCTTT. The rearrangement links TRBV7-2 to TRBJ1-1, with 7 bases identical to TRBD1. Germline CDR1 reads SGHTA; CDR2 reads FQGNSA. The CDR3 covers 14 residues. The V gene end was trimmed by 8 bases and the J gene end by 3 bases; junction bases not matched to a gene: 9.

The gene calls are TRBV18 and TRBJ1-2, with a weak D call TRBD1 (6 bases). With 3 bases removed from V and 3 bases from J, the gap between germline ends came to 11 bases. The CDR3 loop spans 14 amino acids. Germline assignment: CDR1 KGHSH and CDR2 LQKENI. The CDR3 region is CASSPAGDDYGYTF. The CDR3 bases are TGTGCCAGCTCACCGGCAGGGGATGACTATGGCTACACCTTC.

The chain joins TRBV19 to TRBJ2-1, with 7 bases identical to TRBD2. This CDR3 contains 15 residues. Germline CDR1 is LNHDA and CDR2 is SQIVND (reference sequence). V lost 7 bases, J lost 4 bases, and 10 bases stayed unmatched. The CDR3 DNA reads as TGTGCCAGTACAGCAAAAGCGGGGATTTACAATGAGCAGTTCTTC. Translation: CASTAKAGIYNEQFF.